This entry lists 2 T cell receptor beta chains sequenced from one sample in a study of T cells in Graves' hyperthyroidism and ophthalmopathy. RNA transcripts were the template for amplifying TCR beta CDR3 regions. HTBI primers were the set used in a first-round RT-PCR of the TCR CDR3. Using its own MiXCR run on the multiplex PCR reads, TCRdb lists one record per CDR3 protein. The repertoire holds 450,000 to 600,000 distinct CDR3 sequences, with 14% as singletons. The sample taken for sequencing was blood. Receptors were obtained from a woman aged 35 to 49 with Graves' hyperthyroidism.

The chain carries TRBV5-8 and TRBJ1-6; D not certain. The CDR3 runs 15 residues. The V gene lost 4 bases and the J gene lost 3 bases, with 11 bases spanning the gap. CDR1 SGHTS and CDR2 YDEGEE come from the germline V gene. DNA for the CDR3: TGTGCCAGCAGCCCAGGAATTCTCTATAATTCACCCCTCCACTTT. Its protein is CASSPGILYNSPLHF.

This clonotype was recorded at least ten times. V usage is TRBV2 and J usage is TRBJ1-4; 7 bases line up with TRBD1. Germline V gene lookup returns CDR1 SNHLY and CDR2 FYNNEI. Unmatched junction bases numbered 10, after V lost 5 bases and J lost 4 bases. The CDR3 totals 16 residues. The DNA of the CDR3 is TGTGCCAGCAGTTCCGGGACAGCATTAATTAATGAAAAACTGTTTTTT. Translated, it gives CASSSGTALINEKLFF. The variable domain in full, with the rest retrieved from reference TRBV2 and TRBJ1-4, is EPEVTQTPSHQVTQMGQEVILRCVPISNHLYFYWYRQILGQKVEFLVSFYNNEISEKSEIFDDQFSVERPDGSNFTLKIRSTKLEDSAMYFCASSSGTALINEKLFFGSGTQLSVL.